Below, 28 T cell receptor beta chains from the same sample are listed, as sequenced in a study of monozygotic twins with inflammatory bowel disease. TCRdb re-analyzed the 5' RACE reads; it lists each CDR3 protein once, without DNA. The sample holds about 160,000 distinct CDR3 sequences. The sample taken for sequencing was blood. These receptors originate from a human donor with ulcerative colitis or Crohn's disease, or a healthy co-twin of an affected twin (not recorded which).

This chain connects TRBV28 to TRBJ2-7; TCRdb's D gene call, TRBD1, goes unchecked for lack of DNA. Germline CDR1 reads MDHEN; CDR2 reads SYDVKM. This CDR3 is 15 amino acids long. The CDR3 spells CASPPSTGMRGEQYF.

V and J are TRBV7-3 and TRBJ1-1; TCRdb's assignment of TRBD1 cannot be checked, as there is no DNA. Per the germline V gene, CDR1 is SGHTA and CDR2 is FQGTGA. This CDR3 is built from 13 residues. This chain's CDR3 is CASSSSGFTEAIF.

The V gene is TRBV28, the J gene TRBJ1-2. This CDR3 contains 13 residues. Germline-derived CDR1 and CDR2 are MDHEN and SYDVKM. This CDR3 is CASSLGRANFYTF.

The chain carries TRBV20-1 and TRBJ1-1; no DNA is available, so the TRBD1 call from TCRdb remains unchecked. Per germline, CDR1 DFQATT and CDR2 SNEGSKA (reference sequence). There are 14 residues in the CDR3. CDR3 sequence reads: CSASKQVPNTEAFF.

CDR3 sequence reads: CASSRNEKLFF. The V and J genes are TRBV5-1 and TRBJ1-4. Germline CDR1 reads SGHRS; CDR2 reads YFSETQ. CDR3 size: 11 residues. Full variable domain (remainder filled in from reference TRBV5-1 and TRBJ1-4): KAGVTQTPRYLIKTRGQQVTLSCSPISGHRSVSWYQQTPGQGLQFLFEYFSETQRNKGNFPGRFSGRQFSNSRSEMNVSTLELGDSALYLCASSRNEKLFFGSGTQLSVL.

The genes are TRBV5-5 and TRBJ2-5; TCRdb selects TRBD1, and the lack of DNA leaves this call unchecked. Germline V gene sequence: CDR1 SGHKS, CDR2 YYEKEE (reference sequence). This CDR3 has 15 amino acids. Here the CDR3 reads CASSLRFGQGETQYF.

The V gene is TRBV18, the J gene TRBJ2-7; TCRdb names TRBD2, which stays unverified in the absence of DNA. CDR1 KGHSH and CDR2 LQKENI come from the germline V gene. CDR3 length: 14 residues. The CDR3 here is CASSPPAGVGEQYF.

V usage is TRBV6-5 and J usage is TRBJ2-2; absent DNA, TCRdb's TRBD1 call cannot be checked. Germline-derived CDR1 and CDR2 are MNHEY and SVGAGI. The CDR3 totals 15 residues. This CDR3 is CASSYTYRGQRELFF.

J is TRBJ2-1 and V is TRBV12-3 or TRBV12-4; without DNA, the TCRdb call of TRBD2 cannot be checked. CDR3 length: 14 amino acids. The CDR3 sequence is CASSLRGTRNEQFF.

CDR3 sequence: CASSEQGTETQYF. This rearrangement joins TRBV25-1 to TRBJ2-5; the D call of TRBD1 rests on TCRdb alone, since no DNA is present to check it. The CDR3 covers 13 residues. Germline loops: CDR1 MGHDK, CDR2 SYGVNS.

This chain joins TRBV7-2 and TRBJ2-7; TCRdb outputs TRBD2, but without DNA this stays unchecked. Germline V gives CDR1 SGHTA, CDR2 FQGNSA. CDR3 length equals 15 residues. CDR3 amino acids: CASSQRASGSYEQYF. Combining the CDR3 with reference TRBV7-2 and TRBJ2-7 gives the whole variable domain GAGVSQSPSNKVTEKGKDVELRCDPISGHTALYWYRQSLGQGLEFLIYFQGNSAPDKSGLPSDRFSAERTGGSVSTLTIQRTQQEDSAVYLCASSQRASGSYEQYFGPGTRLTVT.

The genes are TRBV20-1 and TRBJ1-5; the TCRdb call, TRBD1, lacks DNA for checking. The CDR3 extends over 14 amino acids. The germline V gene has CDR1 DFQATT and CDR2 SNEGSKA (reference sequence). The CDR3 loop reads CSAREDRSNQPQHF.

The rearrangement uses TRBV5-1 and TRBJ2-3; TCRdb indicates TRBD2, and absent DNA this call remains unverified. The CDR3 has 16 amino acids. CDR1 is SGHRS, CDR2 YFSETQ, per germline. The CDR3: CASIQGLAGRPDTQYF.

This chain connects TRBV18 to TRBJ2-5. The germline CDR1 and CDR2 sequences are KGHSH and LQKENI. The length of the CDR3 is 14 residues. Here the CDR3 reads CASSPRGGQETQYF.

The CDR3 is CASSQAALTGELFF. The chain employs TRBV14 and TRBJ2-2. Germline lookup yields CDR1 SGHDN and CDR2 FVKESK. The CDR3 totals 14 residues.

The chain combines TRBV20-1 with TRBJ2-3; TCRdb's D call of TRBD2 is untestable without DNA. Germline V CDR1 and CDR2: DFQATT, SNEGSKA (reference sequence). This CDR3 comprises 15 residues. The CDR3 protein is CSASPSGSGGNTQYF.

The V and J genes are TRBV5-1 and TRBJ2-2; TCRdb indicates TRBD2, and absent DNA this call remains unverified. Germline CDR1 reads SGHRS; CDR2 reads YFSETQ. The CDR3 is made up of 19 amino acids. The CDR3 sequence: CASSLELEARRVNTGELFF.

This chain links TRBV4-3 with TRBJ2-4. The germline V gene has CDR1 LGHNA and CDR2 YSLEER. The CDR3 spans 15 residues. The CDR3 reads CASSQEKAVQNIQYF.

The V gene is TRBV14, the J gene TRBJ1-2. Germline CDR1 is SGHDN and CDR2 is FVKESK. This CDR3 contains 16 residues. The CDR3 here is CASSRKPRRLFYGYTF.

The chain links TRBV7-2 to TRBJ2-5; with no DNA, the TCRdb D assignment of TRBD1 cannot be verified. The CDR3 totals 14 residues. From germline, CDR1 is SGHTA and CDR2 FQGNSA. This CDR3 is CASSLGTGRETQYF.

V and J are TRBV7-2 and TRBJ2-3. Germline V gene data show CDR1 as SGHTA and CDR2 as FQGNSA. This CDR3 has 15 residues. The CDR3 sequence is CASSLARTSTYTQYF.

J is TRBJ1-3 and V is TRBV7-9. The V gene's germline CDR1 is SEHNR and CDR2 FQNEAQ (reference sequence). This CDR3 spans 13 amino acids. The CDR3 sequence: CASSQGSGNTIYF.

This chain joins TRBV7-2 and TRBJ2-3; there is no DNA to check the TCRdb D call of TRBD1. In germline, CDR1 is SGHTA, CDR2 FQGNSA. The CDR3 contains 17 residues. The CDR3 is CASSLWAQGAVADTQYF.

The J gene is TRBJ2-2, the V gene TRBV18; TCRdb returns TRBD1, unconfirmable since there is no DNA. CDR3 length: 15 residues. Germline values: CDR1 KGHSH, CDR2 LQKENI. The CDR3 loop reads CASSPFTRDGGELFF.

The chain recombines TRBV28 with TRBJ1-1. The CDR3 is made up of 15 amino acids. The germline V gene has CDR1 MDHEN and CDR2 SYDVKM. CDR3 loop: CASTVRGRLNTEAFF.

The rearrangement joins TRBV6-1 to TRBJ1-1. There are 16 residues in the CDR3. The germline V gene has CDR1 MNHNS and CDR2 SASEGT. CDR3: CASSEVPAGGKTEAFF.

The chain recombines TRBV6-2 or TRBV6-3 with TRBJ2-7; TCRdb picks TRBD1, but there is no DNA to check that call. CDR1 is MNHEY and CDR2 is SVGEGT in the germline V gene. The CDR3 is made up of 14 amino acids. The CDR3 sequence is CASRRSGTPGEQYF.

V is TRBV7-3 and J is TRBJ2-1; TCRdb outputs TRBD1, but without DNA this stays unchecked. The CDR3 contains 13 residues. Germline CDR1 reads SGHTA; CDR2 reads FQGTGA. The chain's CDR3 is CASSLVGGNEQFF.